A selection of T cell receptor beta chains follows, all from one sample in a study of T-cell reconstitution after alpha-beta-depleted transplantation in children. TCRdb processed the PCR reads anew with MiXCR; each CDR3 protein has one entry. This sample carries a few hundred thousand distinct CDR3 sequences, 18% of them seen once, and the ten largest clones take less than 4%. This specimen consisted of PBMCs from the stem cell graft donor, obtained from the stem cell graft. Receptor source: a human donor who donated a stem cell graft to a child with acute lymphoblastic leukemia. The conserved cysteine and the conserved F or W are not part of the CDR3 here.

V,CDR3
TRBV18,ASSPEVNEQF
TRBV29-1,SALGASWGTQY
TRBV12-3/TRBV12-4,ASSLNRGDTQY
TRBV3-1,ASSQDVAEGIDTQY
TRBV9,ASTPGWHGVYEQY
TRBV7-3,ASSAGQGGNTQY
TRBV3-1,ASSQGEGVSDTQY
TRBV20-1,SAREQGGETQY
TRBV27,ASSLSMAVTYEQY
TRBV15,ATSTSGFSSTDTQY
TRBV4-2,ASSQEARTSGLQQY
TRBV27,ASSPGTGGLEQY
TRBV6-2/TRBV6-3,ASVGDYFYNVQF
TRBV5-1,ASSLLGPGPDTQY
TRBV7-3,ASSFGLAGGASYNEQF
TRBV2,ASRFGTSSYEQY
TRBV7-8,ASSLEVAPSTDTQY
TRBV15,ATSDSYPPLSYNEQF
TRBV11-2,ASSLTGGGTQY
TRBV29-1,SAPQRANEQF
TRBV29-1,SVVRNEQF
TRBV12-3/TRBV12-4,ASSLREFYNEQY
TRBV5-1,ASSKGTAGNTIY
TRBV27,ASSSLATYNEQF
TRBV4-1,ASSQDAGTSGSAGYNEQF
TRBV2,ASREGTLMSGELF
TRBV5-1,ATQRGDRVEGGYT
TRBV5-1,ASTLSTGEGSPLH
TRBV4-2,ASSQESLAGGLETQY
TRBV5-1,ASSPLRGATNTGELF
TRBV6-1,ASSEAVRGSNGYT
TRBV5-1,ASSLAVAGFGTEAF
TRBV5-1,ASGTPSSYNEQF
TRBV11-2,ASSQTGGNTGELF
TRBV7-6,ASSLVGGTHQETQY
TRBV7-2,ASSLASGWEYEQY
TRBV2,AGGQAAYEQY
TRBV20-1,SAKTGGAFYHYGYT
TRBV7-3,ASSPQALLTDTQY
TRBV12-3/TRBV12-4,ASSFRGQNSGNTIY
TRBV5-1,ASSRRPRNTEAF
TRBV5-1,ASSLVYGEYNEQF
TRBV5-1,ASSHGDRAGEKLF
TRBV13,ASSLGGSQGEAF
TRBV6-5,ASSRGSNSPNYGYT
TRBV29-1,SVEAQLNPGELF
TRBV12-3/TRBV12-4,ASSSPGHDTDTQY
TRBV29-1,SVEDNRETAYNEQF
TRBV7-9,ASSSTSGRKY
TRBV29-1,SVTDSSYEQY
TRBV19,ASSPDILNTDTQY
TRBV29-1,SVESSRQGVVGELF
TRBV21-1,ASLNRVSNQPQH
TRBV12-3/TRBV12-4,TSSLAYSGVGLSNQPQH
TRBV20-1,SARDLAGGDAYEQY
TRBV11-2,ASSLPSGAGVWEQY
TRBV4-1,ASSQDGTESSYEQY
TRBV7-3,ASSRQGGGVTGANVLT